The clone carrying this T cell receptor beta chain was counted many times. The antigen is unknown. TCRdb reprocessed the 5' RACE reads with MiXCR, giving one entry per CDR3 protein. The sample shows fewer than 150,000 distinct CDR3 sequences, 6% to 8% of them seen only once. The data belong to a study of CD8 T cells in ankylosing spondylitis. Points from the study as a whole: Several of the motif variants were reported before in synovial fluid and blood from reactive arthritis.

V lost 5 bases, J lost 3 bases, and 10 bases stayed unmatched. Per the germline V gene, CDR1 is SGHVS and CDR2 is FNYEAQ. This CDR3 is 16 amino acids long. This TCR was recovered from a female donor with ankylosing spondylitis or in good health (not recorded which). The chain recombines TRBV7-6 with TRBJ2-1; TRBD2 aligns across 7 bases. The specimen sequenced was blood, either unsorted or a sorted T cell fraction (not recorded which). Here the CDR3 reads CASSKTAGRNYNEQFF. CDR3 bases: TGTGCCAGCAGCAAAACAGCGGGGCGAAACTACAATGAGCAGTTCTTC.